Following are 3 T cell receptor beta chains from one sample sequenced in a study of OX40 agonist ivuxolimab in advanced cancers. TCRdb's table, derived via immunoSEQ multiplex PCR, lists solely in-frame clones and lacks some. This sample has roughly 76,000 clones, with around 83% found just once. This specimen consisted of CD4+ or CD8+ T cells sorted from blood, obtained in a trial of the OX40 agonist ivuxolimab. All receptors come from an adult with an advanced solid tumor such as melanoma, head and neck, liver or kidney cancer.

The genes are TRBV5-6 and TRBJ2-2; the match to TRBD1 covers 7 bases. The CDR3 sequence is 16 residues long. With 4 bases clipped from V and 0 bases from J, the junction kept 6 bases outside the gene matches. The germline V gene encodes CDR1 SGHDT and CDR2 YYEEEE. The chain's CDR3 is CASSPRTGTNTGELFF. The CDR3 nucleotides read TGTGCCAGCAGCCCGCGGACAGGAACGAACACCGGGGAGCTGTTTTTT.

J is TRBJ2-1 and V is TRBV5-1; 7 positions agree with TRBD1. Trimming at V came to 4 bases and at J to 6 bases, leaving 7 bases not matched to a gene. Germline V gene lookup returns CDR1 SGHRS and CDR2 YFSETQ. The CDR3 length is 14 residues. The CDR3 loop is CASSIQGVLNEQFF. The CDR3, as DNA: TGCGCCAGCAGCATTCAGGGGGTCCTCAATGAGCAGTTCTTC.

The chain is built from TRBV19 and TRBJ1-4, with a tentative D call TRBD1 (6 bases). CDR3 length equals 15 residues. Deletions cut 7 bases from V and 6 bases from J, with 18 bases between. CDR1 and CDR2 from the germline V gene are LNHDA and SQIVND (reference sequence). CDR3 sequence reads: CASTLNRDPYEKLFF. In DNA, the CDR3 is TGTGCCAGTACCCTAAACAGGGACCCTTATGAAAAACTGTTTTTT.